The 3 T cell receptor beta chains given below trace back to one sample, sequenced in a study of cytomegalovirus exposure and HLA in healthy donors. Only in-frame clones appear in the TCRdb table, and some are missing; sequencing was by immunoSEQ multiplex PCR. The profile covers about 58,000 clones, with about 88% appearing a single time and 1.1% taken by the ten largest. The sequenced sample was PBMCs. These receptors were taken from a man younger than 35 in good health and CMV-seronegative.

This clone was recorded only once. The chain combines TRBV6-5 with TRBJ1-1; D is perhaps TRBD1 (6 bases). From germline, CDR1 is MNHEY and CDR2 SVGAGI. V was shortened by 0 bases and J by 4 bases, with 6 bases between the two germline ends. This CDR3 comprises 13 residues. This chain's CDR3 is CASSYSGGTEAFF. CDR3 DNA: TGTGCCAGCAGTTACTCAGGGGGCACTGAAGCTTTCTTT.

The chain is built from TRBV28 and TRBJ2-2; 8 bases line up with TRBD1. After removal of 6 bases from V and 6 bases from J, the junction contained 9 bases not matched to a gene. Looked up from germline, CDR1 is MDHEN and CDR2 is SYDVKM. The CDR3 sequence is 15 residues long. The CDR3 sequence: CASSPSGGASGELFF. CDR3 DNA: TGTGCCAGCAGCCCTTCAGGGGGCGCATCCGGGGAGCTGTTTTTT. The full variable domain, with the rest looked up from reference TRBV28 and TRBJ2-2, is DVKVTQSSRYLVKRTGEKVFLECVQDMDHENMFWYRQDPGLGLRLIYFSYDVKMKEKGDIPEGYSVSREKKERFSLILESASTNQTSMYLCASSPSGGASGELFFGEGSRLTVL.

The rearrangement links TRBV9 to TRBJ2-2, with a weak D call TRBD2 (6 bases). V was shortened by 0 bases and J by 0 bases, with 15 bases between the two germline ends. CDR1 and CDR2 from the germline V gene are SGDLS and YYNGEE. There are 18 residues in the CDR3. CDR3 loop: CASSVVLAAVSNTGELFF. In nucleotides, the CDR3 is TGTGCCAGCAGCGTAGTTTTAGCGGCCGTTTCGAACACCGGGGAGCTGTTTTTT. The full variable domain, rest sourced from reference TRBV9 and TRBJ2-2, is DSGVTQTPKHLITATGQRVTLRCSPRSGDLSVYWYQQSLDQGLQFLIQYYNGEERAKGNILERFSAQQFPDLHSELNLSSLELGDSALYFCASSVVLAAVSNTGELFFGEGSRLTVL.